These T cell receptor beta chains were read from a single sample in a study of a mutant IDH1 vaccine in newly diagnosed glioma. Their antigens remain unidentified. Sequencing used immunoSEQ multiplex PCR; TCRdb keeps in-frame clones, though not all of them. The sample records roughly 120,000 clones, roughly 90% being singletons. The material was PBMCs, obtained from a glioma patient whose treatment included an IDH1 peptide vaccine. The receptors shown here come from a woman in her 50s with glioma. Each CDR3 is given with its conserved first and last residue. D genes are given only for firm matches. The size field is filled for only some rows; it gives once, few, many or a size class.

CDR3nt	CDR3aa	abundance	d_gene	j_gene	v_gene
TGTGCCAGCAGCTTAGGACGGTCCCACGAGCAGTACTTC	CASSLGRSHEQYF	few	.	TRBJ2-7	TRBV5-6
TGTGCCAGTAGTATAGGCCAATACCAAGAGACCCAGTACTTC	CASSIGQYQETQYF	.	.	TRBJ2-5	TRBV19
TGTGCCAGCAGCTCCACCCGATCGCGGGGCACTGAAGCTTTCTTT	CASSSTRSRGTEAFF	.	.	TRBJ1-1	TRBV5-5
TGTGCCAGTAGTATGCCCACGACAGAGAGCCCTAATGAAAAACTGTTTTTT	CASSMPTTESPNEKLFF	.	.	TRBJ1-4	TRBV19
TGTGCCAGCAGTGACCCACGAGGGAACACTGAAGCTTTCTTT	CASSDPRGNTEAFF	.	.	TRBJ1-1	TRBV6-5
TGTGCCAGCAGTTACACAGGGGGCCATGAAAAACTGTTTTTT	CASSYTGGHEKLFF	once	TRBD1	TRBJ1-4	TRBV6-5
TGCGCCAGCAGCTCGTCAGGGAGCGGGGAGACCCAGTACTTC	CASSSSGSGETQYF	.	.	TRBJ2-5	TRBV5-1
TGTGCCAGCAGCTTAGATTTTAATGGACTAGCGGACAATGAGCAGTTCTTC	CASSLDFNGLADNEQFF	.	TRBD2	TRBJ2-1	TRBV7-8
TGTGCCAGCTCACTGGGGATGAACACTGAAGCTTTCTTT	CASSLGMNTEAFF	.	.	TRBJ1-1	TRBV18
TGCGCCAGCAGCTTGGAGGGCCAAGAGACCCAGTACTTC	CASSLEGQETQYF	.	.	TRBJ2-5	TRBV5-1
TGTGCCAGCAGCGCAGGGGGATGGTCGGATACGCAGTATTTT	CASSAGGWSDTQYF	.	TRBD1	TRBJ2-3	TRBV7-3
TGCGCCAGCAGCTTGTCTTGGGGGCCAACCTACAATGAGCAGTTCTTC	CASSLSWGPTYNEQFF	.	.	TRBJ2-1	TRBV5-1
TGTGCCAGCAGTTACTCGGTAGGGCAGGTCTACAATGAGCAGTTCTTC	CASSYSVGQVYNEQFF	.	.	TRBJ2-1	TRBV6-5
TGCGCCAGCAGCTTGCAGATTAGCTCCGACGAGCAGTACTTC	CASSLQISSDEQYF	.	.	TRBJ2-7	TRBV5-1
TGCGCCAGCAGCTTGGAACTAGCGGGAGGGCCGTTAACAGATACGCAGTATTTT	CASSLELAGGPLTDTQYF	.	TRBD2	TRBJ2-3	TRBV5-1
TGTGCCAGCAGTTCCGTTCTGGACACCGTGTTCATCCAGCCCCAGCATTTT	CASSSVLDTVFIQPQHF	.	.	TRBJ1-5	TRBV7-9
TGTGCCAGCTCACCAAATCCAGACGCTCAAGAGACCCAGTACTTC	CASSPNPDAQETQYF	.	.	TRBJ2-5	TRBV18
TGTGCCAGCAGCTTACTTGGGGGCAACTATGGCTACACCTTC	CASSLLGGNYGYTF	.	.	TRBJ1-2	TRBV7-8
TGTGCCAGCAGCTCGGTAGGGACAGGGGGATCCTACGAGCAGTACTTC	CASSSVGTGGSYEQYF	.	TRBD1	TRBJ2-7	TRBV7-2
TGCGCCAGCAGCTTGTCTGTGGGGGCCTCCTACGAGCAGTACTTC	CASSLSVGASYEQYF	.	.	TRBJ2-7	TRBV5-1
TGTGCCATCAGTGAGGGGAACACTGAAGCTTTCTTT	CAISEGNTEAFF	few	.	TRBJ1-1	TRBV10-3
TGTGCCAGCAGTTATCTAGCGGCCTACGAGCAGTACTTC	CASSYLAAYEQYF	.	TRBD2	TRBJ2-7	TRBV6-6
TGTGCCAGCAGGCCGGCCCAACAAGAGACCCAGTACTTC	CASRPAQQETQYF	.	.	TRBJ2-5	TRBV6-6
TGTGCCAGTAGTATCCTAGGGGCTAGCAGAGCCGGTGAGCAGTTCTTC	CASSILGASRAGEQFF	.	.	TRBJ2-1	TRBV19
TGTGCCAGCAGCTTGGTTACGAGGAGCTCCTACGAGCAGTACTTC	CASSLVTRSSYEQYF	.	.	TRBJ2-7	TRBV5-6
TGTGCCAGCAGTTACTCGATGATGGGGGATGCTGAAGCTTTCTTT	CASSYSMMGDAEAFF	few	.	TRBJ1-1	TRBV6-5
TGTGCCAGTAGGAGGGCGACAGGAACGAACACTGAAGCTTTCTTT	CASRRATGTNTEAFF	.	.	TRBJ1-1	TRBV19
TGTGCCAGCAGCGAGAGATCCGGGACTCAGTACGAGCAGTACTTC	CASSERSGTQYEQYF	.	.	TRBJ2-7	TRBV7-9
TGTGCCAGCAGCCCAGGGCAGGGGCGGTACGAGCAGTACTTC	CASSPGQGRYEQYF	.	.	TRBJ2-7	TRBV11-2
TGTGCCAGCAGCTTGGAAAGGCAAGAGACCCAGTACTTC	CASSLERQETQYF	.	.	TRBJ2-5	TRBV13
TGTGCCAGCATTGGACAGCTTAATGAAAAACTGTTTTTT	CASIGQLNEKLFF	.	.	TRBJ1-4	TRBV2
TGTGCCTGGAGTGTACGATGGGGCCCTAGAACTAACTATGGCTACACCTTC	CAWSVRWGPRTNYGYTF	.	.	TRBJ1-2	TRBV30
TGTGCCAGCAGCGAGCGAGCGGGCCTCGGGGAGCTGTTTTTT	CASSERAGLGELFF	.	.	TRBJ2-2	TRBV9
TGTGCCAGCAGCGCCGGCTTGGATGAGCAGTTCTTC	CASSAGLDEQFF	once	.	TRBJ2-1	TRBV7-9
TGTGCCAGCAGCCCCTCCCCGGCGGCTAGCACAGATACGCAGTATTTT	CASSPSPAASTDTQYF	.	.	TRBJ2-3	TRBV5-6
TGTGCCACCAGCAGAAGGCGGGACACAGATACGCAGTATTTT	CATSRRRDTDTQYF	.	.	TRBJ2-3	TRBV15
TGTGCCAGCAGTGTGACAGGGGTGCCAGAGACCCAGTACTTC	CASSVTGVPETQYF	.	TRBD1	TRBJ2-5	TRBV2
TGTGCCAGCACCTCGGAAGGGTCGGGAAACACCATATATTTT	CASTSEGSGNTIYF	.	.	TRBJ1-3	TRBV6-6
TGTGCCAGCAGTTACTCGGCGAACACTGAAGCTTTCTTT	CASSYSANTEAFF	.	.	TRBJ1-1	TRBV6-5
TGTGCCATCAGTGAGACTAGCGGGAGGGCCTTGAATGAGCAGTTCTTC	CAISETSGRALNEQFF	once	TRBD2	TRBJ2-1	TRBV10-3